This entry lists 2 T cell receptor beta chains sequenced from one sample in a study of blood T cell repertoires in COVID-19. Clones were sequenced by immunoSEQ multiplex PCR, and TCRdb holds only the in-frame ones, with some missing. The repertoire holds 240,000 or so clones, with about 86% as singletons. Sequenced sample: peripheral blood. These receptors were taken from a woman of 80 years or more with acute or convalescent COVID-19.

The chain employs TRBV15 and TRBJ1-1; 8 bases match TRBD1. The CDR3 is 15 amino acids. The germline gives CDR1 LNHNV, CDR2 YYDKDF (reference sequence). V shed 1 base, J shed 5 bases, and the junction held 6 bases outside the gene matches. In nucleotides, the CDR3 is TGTGCCACCAGCAGAGGACAGGGGAGGAGTACTGAAGCTTTCTTT. This sequence encodes CATSRGQGRSTEAFF.

This chain uses TRBV28 with TRBJ2-2, with 14 bases aligning to TRBD2. Looked up from germline, CDR1 is MDHEN and CDR2 is SYDVKM. Losses at the gene ends were 7 bases for V and 0 bases for J; bases not matched to a gene: 10. This CDR3 is built from 19 residues. The CDR3 coding sequence is TGTGCCAGCATCGCCGGGGGACTAGCGGGGGTTTCGAACACCGGGGAGCTGTTTTTT. Its protein product is CASIAGGLAGVSNTGELFF.